The source of this TCR beta chain is a study of CXCR3-negative and CXCR3-positive naive CD8 T cells. Whole-study findings and limits: CXCR3 levels fell partly with cryopreservation; most assays relied on fresh PBMCs. Diversity proved comparably high across both naive subsets and much lower in memory CD8+ cells. Relative to CXCR3-negative naive cells, CXCR3-positive naive cells had more hydrophobic TRB CDR3s. Naive subsets expressed similar surface CD5; TRB CDR3 features served to infer TCR strength.

With UMI labels, 5' RACE was used to prepare the TRB cDNA libraries. TCRdb re-called the 5' RACE reads, yielding one record per CDR3 amino acid sequence without DNA. This sample's table reports over 100,000 distinct CDR3 sequences. This CDR3 is built from 13 residues. The germline CDR1 and CDR2 sequences are LNHDA and SQIVND (reference sequence). Comment on this clonotype: Its matching antigen is unknown.

The sequence came from a human donor in good health. Some clones in this sample may be carry-over from other donors' samples. The sequencing input was naive CXCR3- CD8+ T cells from blood. Subset here: CD45RO-CCR7+CD27+CD95- naive CD8+ T cells lacking CXCR3 (TNR3-). The genes are TRBV19 and TRBJ1-2. CDR3 region: CASSWTANYGYTF.